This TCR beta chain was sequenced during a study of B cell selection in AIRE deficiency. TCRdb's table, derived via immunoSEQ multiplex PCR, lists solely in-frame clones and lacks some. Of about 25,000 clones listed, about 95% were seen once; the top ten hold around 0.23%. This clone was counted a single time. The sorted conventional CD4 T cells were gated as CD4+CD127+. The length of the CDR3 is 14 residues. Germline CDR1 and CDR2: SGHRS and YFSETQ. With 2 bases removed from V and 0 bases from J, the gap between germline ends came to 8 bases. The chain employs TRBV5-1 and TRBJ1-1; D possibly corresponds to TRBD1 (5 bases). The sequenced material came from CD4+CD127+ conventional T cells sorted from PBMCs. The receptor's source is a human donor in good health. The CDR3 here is CASSLGQVNTEAFF. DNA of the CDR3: TGCGCCAGCAGCTTAGGACAAGTGAACACTGAAGCTTTCTTT.